This T cell receptor (beta chain) was profiled in a study of cytomegalovirus exposure and HLA in healthy donors (dated by TCRdb to about 2017). Regarding the complete study: In an earlier analysis of several hundred of the donors, 250 to 350 Gb of sequence data and 100 million or so unique TCR beta sequences from roughly 190 million T cells were reported. Rather than using new phenotypic data, the later analysis identified candidate immune exposures from TCR beta sequences and from how often those sequences occurred across donors. Because of strong linkage in the cohort, roughly five DR-DQ haplotypes were treated as single units for association and clustering. About 300 gigabases of sequencing data and 70 million to 95 million unique TCR sequences made up an early release that covered fewer than 650 HLA-typed donors. An earlier analysis of several hundred of the donors applied high-throughput TCR beta sequencing to assess whether each TCR beta V gene segment acted as functional or pseudogenic. The study aimed to test whether signatures of past pathogen exposure could be identified by cataloging public T cell receptors. On average, roughly 250,000 unique TCR beta nucleotide sequences were sequenced per donor among a few hundred genotyped donors of the cohort, with about 17% of those sequences being non-productive. The number of typed donors differed by locus: about 620-640 for A, B, C, DRB1 and DQB1; 522 for DQA1; about 600 for DPA1; and roughly 450 for DPB1. Besides the first cohort of 666 subjects, a separate validation cohort made up of 120 different subjects was used. Donor age, sex, ethnicity and CMV serostatus were collected together with the repertoire data. To predict cytomegalovirus infection status, the study brought together high-throughput TCR immunosequencing, statistical association of individual TCRs with disease status, and machine learning. The study used immunosequencing to profile the T cell repertoires of approximately 690 subjects and linked those repertoires to cytomegalovirus serostatus. HLA typing included class I and class II loci at four-digit resolution. In a later genetic analysis, genome-wide SNP genotypes for 398 of the 666 donors were used, and that subset was treated as a discovery cohort. A later analysis re-examined previously published TCR beta repertoires from just over 650 donors and added high-resolution HLA genotyping to investigate patterns of TCR occurrence. All discovery cohort repertoires had been generated on a single sequencing platform. Of the 350 to 400 genotyped donors, approximately 83% fell in the genetic ancestry cluster associated with self-reported Caucasian donors. On the study overall, not on this receptor specifically: In a later analysis, about 16,000 TCR beta sequences were associated with specific HLA alleles at a false discovery rate of 0.05. Linkage disequilibrium might explain the correlated functional status among segregating V segments, but an unknown experimental factor could not be excluded. The cohort was sequenced for TCR beta chains only, and without alpha or paired-chain data the features that could be detected were limited. A later genetic analysis reported fewer N-insertions in productive TCRs among donors in an Asian-associated ancestry cluster than the 666-donor mean. Because HLA typing was unavailable for some donors at each locus, only the typed subset was used in association tests. According to a later analysis, parvovirus B19, influenza, CMV and Epstein-Barr virus appeared linked to several top co-occurrence clusters. When HLA alleles, especially DR and DQ, strongly co-occurred, attributing TCR associations to individual alleles was difficult. V-gene and J-gene trimming of TCR beta chains was associated with a missense DCLRE1C variant in a later genetic analysis, and the association was replicated in an independent cohort. Most TCR sequences were seen in very few donors, while some public TCRs were found in many individuals. According to the authors, the approach could potentially be generalized to other disease states and immunological phenotypes. Presence/absence analyses assumed roughly uniform sequencing depth across donors, an assumption that may not hold. In a later analysis, TCR association rates were found to vary across HLA loci, with the most associated TCRs seen for DRB1 alleles and the fewest for HLA-C alleles. In an earlier analysis of about 550 of the donors, most TCR beta V segments were observed in productive rearrangements about 87% or about 30% of the time, broadly matching IMGT annotations. A later analysis found that HLA-associated TCR beta chains were more clonally expanded and had lower generation probabilities than equally common non-associated chains. The study gave a list of roughly 150 TCR beta chains associated with cytomegalovirus. A cluster of highly shared sequence variants was judged likely to be a technical artifact of the sequencing pipeline. A further reported finding was that TCR beta sequences accurately predicted the HLA-A and HLA-B alleles for most subjects in the first cohort. Most CMV-associated TCR beta chains appeared to be HLA-restricted in a later analysis, and the HLA associations seemed to be driven largely by CMV exposure. Three of the identified cytomegalovirus-associated TCR beta chains were confirmed in vitro to be specific for cytomegalovirus antigens. Because the 87-base-pair reads could not distinguish some IMGT-functional V segments, including TRBV6-2 and TRBV6-3, those segments were excluded. The only immune exposure information available for the cohort was CMV serostatus. Because counts were too low, roughly 16 rarely observed V segments, including chromosome 9 orphons, were excluded from the earlier analysis of 587 of the donors. In both the original and validation cohorts, the classifier was reported to diagnose cytomegalovirus status with high specificity and sensitivity.

The cohort was made up of about 670 healthy bone marrow donors. At the time of sampling, every cohort member was nominally healthy, though immune exposures that went unrecorded were likely present. The donor tested CMV seropositive, placing the donor among the approximately 310 seropositive members of the cohort. Each donor provided a peripheral blood sample, and peripheral blood mononuclear cells were used for TCR beta sequencing. The Qiagen DNeasy Blood Extraction Kit was used to extract genomic DNA from the blood cell samples. As concerns this clone: Its antigen target is currently unknown. Within one base of it there is no much larger clone, and no base qualities were kept.

Receptor libraries were prepared by the immunoSEQ multiplex PCR assay. For the multiplex PCR, a mixture combining 60 forward primers for TCR Vbeta segments and 13 reverse primers for TCR Jbeta segments was used. Amplification of the CDR3 region of rearranged TCR beta genes was performed with a multiplex PCR assay on genomic DNA. The amplified TCR beta libraries were sequenced on the Illumina HiSeq System as 87-base-pair reads. In the paper's pipeline: In a later analysis, around 80 million unique TCR beta chains were counted across the approximately 640 repertoires, and roughly 9.9 million of these chains were shared by at least two donors. A nearest-neighbor algorithm error-corrected the raw reads and collapsed the reads into unique sequences, merging closely related sequences to remove PCR and sequencing errors. CDR3 sequences were aligned to IMGT reference sequences to assign V, D and J gene segments. Each retained sequence needed at least a six-nucleotide match to both a V gene segment and a J gene segment. A rearrangement counted as productive if the CDR3 had no stop codons and remained in frame with V and J, and every other rearrangement counted as non-productive. Following IMGT convention, CDR3 was defined as the stretch from the second conserved V-encoded cysteine to the conserved J-encoded phenylalanine. The earlier analysis of some 550 of the donors excluded any sequence lacking an unambiguous match to a single V gene segment. In an earlier analysis of several hundred of the donors, V segments were called functional above 56.7% productive rearrangements and were called segregating when the between-donor standard deviation exceeded 5%. A statistical classification framework was developed to diagnose cytomegalovirus status using the catalog of TCR beta chain sequences. V and J gene assignment, in a later analysis, came from comparing TCR nucleotide sequences with IMGT/GENE-DB human TR gene sequences. The TCRdist pipeline was used in a later analysis to assign CDR3 sequences and most-parsimonious VDJ recombination scenarios. A later analysis defined each TCR beta chain by its CDR3 amino acid sequence plus V-gene family, and excluded reads lacking a unique V-gene family. To address suspected cross-contamination and a sequencing artifact, a later analysis removed approximately 590 highly shared, low-generation-probability nucleotide sequences. For each public chain, a later analysis derived a clonal expansion index from normalized ranks of inferred template counts within each repertoire. In a later analysis, generation probabilities were computed with a VDJ recombination model fitted to out-of-frame rearrangements, and the resulting probabilities were checked against IGoR. In a later analysis, hypergeometric tests were used to score TCR-TCR, TCR-HLA and TCR-CMV co-occurrence, with a repertoire-size bias correction applied to TCR pairs. False discovery rates were estimated in a later analysis by permuting HLA or CMV assignments 20 times. A later analysis grouped co-occurring TCRs with DBSCAN, adding TCRdist sequence similarity when clustering within HLA-allele-positive subsets. Co-occurrence clustering excluded repertoires with fewer than 30,000 or more than 120,000 public chains, plus five with anomalous nucleotide sharing. TCRdb obtained this table from immuneACCESS and retained in-frame rearrangements with V and J assigned. These tables miss some clones; where compared with another copy, unresolved V genes account for less than half of the shortfall, and the remainder is unexplained. V, J and clone size reflect that table, while D and trimming were determined from the DNA. Within this sample are 150,000 to 200,000 clones, with nearly 70% of them counted one time only. Less than 11% of the sample goes to the ten largest clones.

CDR1 and CDR2 (MNHNY, SVGAGI) derive from the germline V gene (reference sequence). V gives up 2 bases and J gives up 1 base, and the segment between their germline ends measures 12 bases. The CDR3 spans 15 residues, from the cysteine through the phenylalanine. The kept DNA is CDR3 alone, 45 bases in frame from the first base. Input material: PBMCs. The chain is made from TRBV6-6 and TRBJ2-7; TRBD2 is perhaps the D gene, given 6 matching bases. The sequence was collected from a man under 40 in good health and CMV-seropositive. The DNA is TGTGCCAGCAGTTACCGGCTAGCGAGTTCCTACGAGCAGTACTTC. This gives the protein CASSYRLASSYEQYF.